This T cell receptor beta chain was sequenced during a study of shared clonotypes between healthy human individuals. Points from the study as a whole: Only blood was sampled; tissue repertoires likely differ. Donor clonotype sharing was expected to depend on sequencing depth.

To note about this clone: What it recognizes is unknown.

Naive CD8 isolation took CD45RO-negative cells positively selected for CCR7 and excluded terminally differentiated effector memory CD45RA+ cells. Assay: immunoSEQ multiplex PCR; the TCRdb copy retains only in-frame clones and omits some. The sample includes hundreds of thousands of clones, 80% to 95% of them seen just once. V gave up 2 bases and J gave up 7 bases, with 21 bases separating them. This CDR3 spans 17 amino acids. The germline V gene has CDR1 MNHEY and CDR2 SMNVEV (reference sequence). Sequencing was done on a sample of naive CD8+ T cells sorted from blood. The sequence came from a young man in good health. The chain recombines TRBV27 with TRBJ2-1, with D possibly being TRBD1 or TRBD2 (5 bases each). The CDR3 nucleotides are TGTGCCAGCAGTTTACCCCACAGGTCGGGGAGAGGTAATGAGCAGTTCTTC. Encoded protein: CASSLPHRSGRGNEQFF.